This TCR beta chain is from a study of blood T cell repertoires in COVID-19. Across the study: The origin of the acute and convalescent COVID-19 samples was the United States, Italy and Spain.

Participants were placed into cohorts based on the clinical history they reported. Within 2 weeks of study entry, exposed participants had contacted a PCR-confirmed or clinician-diagnosed COVID-19 case. V was pared by 5 bases and J by 1 base, with 8 bases between. The CDR3 is 13 residues long. From germline, CDR1 is LNHDA and CDR2 SQIVND (reference sequence). Assay used: immunoSEQ multiplex PCR; TCRdb lists only in-frame clones, some missing. The sample lists 250,000 or so clones; 70% to 90% were seen once. The gene calls are TRBV19 and TRBJ1-1; D is ambiguous. Specimen: PBMCs or T cells enriched from blood (not recorded which). The sequence derives from a man in his forties or fifties who had been exposed to COVID-19. Here the CDR3 reads CASSLAENTEAFF. The CDR3 nucleotides are TGTGCCAGTAGTTTGGCAGAGAACACTGAAGCTTTCTTT.